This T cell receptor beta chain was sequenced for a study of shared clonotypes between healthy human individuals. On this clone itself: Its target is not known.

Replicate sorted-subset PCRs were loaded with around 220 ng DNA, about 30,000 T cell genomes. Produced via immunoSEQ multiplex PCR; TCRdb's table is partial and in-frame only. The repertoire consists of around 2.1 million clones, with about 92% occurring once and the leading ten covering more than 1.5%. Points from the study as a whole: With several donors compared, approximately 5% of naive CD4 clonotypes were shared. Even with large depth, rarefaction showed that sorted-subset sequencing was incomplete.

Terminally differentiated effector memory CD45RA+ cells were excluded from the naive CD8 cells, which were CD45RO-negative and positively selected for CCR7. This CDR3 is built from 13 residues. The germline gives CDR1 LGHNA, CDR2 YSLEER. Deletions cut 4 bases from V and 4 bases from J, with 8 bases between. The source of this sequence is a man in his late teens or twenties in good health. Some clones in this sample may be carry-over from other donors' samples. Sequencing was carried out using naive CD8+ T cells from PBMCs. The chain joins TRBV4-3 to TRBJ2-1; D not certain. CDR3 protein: CASSPGPYNEQFF. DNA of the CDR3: TGCGCCAGCAGCCCCGGACCGTACAATGAGCAGTTCTTC.